This is a list of T cell receptor beta chains from one sample in a study of tumor and adjacent non-tumor tissue in lung cancer. TCRdb re-derived calls from the multiplex PCR reads in MiXCR, one entry per CDR3 protein. The sample has approximately 76,000 distinct CDR3 sequences, roughly 75% seen once. Specimen: lung tumor tissue. Source of these receptors: a woman aged 65 to 85 with non-small cell lung cancer. The CDR3 runs from the conserved cysteine through the conserved F or W. The order of the fields is V gene, D gene, J gene, clone size, CDR3 DNA, CDR3 protein. The D gene is left open where the match is weak. Rows may omit the clone size; those that give it use once, few, many or a size class.

v_gene: TRBV29-1; d_gene: TRBD1; j_gene: TRBJ2-1; abundance: medium-sized; CDR3nt: TGCAGCGCTGACGACCGGGACAGTTACAATGAGCAGTTCTTC; CDR3aa: CSADDRDSYNEQFF
v_gene: TRBV5-6; d_gene: .; j_gene: TRBJ1-1; abundance: many; CDR3nt: TGTGCCAGCAGCCTGGACCTCACGAACACTGAAGCTTTCTTT; CDR3aa: CASSLDLTNTEAFF
v_gene: TRBV28; d_gene: TRBD2; j_gene: TRBJ2-1; abundance: few; CDR3nt: TGTGCCAGCAGTTCGGGAGGGGCTCGCTCCTACAATGAGCAGTTCTTC; CDR3aa: CASSSGGARSYNEQFF
v_gene: TRBV20-1; d_gene: .; j_gene: TRBJ1-1; abundance: once; CDR3nt: TGCAGTGCTAAAGATCCGAGGACAGCCATGAACACCGAAGCTTTCTTC; CDR3aa: CSAKDPRTAMNTEAFF
v_gene: TRBV4-1; d_gene: TRBD1; j_gene: TRBJ2-7; abundance: .; CDR3nt: TGCGTCAGCAGCCAAGGACAGGGTGATGAGTACGAGCAGCACTTC; CDR3aa: CVSSQGQGDEYEQHF
v_gene: TRBV6-6; d_gene: .; j_gene: TRBJ2-1; abundance: .; CDR3nt: TGTGCCGGCAGTTACGCGGCAGAATGGGGCAATGAGCAGTTCTTC; CDR3aa: CAGSYAAEWGNEQFF
v_gene: TRBV28; d_gene: .; j_gene: TRBJ2-6; abundance: many; CDR3nt: TGTGCCAGCAGTTTATGGGGCTCTGGGGCCAACGTCCTGACTTTC; CDR3aa: CASSLWGSGANVLTF
v_gene: TRBV10-3; d_gene: TRBD1; j_gene: TRBJ2-3; abundance: .; CDR3nt: TGTGCCATCAGTCGATGGGAGACAGGGGCTAGCATAGATACGCAGTATTTT; CDR3aa: CAISRWETGASIDTQYF
v_gene: TRBV5-5; d_gene: TRBD1; j_gene: TRBJ2-1; abundance: .; CDR3nt: TGTGACAGTAGCCCACCGACAGGGGGCGCTTACAATGAGCAGTTCTTC; CDR3aa: CDSSPPTGGAYNEQFF
v_gene: TRBV29-1; d_gene: .; j_gene: TRBJ2-3; abundance: .; CDR3nt: TGTAGCGTTGGCTTTAGAACTACTTATACGCAGTATTTT; CDR3aa: CSVGFRTTYTQYF
v_gene: TRBV29-1; d_gene: .; j_gene: TRBJ2-7; abundance: medium-sized; CDR3nt: TGCAGCGTTGCCCAGGGAGGCAGGAGGAGTTACGAGCAGTACTTC; CDR3aa: CSVAQGGRRSYEQYF
v_gene: TRBV4-2; d_gene: .; j_gene: TRBJ2-1; abundance: few; CDR3nt: TGTGCCAGTAGCCAAGATTGGGGCAGGTTGAATGATCAGTTCTTC; CDR3aa: CASSQDWGRLNDQFF
v_gene: TRBV29-1; d_gene: .; j_gene: TRBJ2-5; abundance: .; CDR3nt: TGCAGCGTTGAGCTACTAGCAGGGTGGACCCAGTACTTT; CDR3aa: CSVELLAGWTQYF
v_gene: TRBV11-1; d_gene: .; j_gene: TRBJ2-6; abundance: .; CDR3nt: TGTGCCAGCAGCTCGAGAGGCAGGCGGGGGGCCAACGTCCTGACTTTC; CDR3aa: CASSSRGRRGANVLTF
v_gene: TRBV6-1; d_gene: .; j_gene: TRBJ2-3; abundance: .; CDR3nt: TGTGCCAGTACAGCGCGAGGGACTACAGATACGCAGTATTTT; CDR3aa: CASTARGTTDTQYF
v_gene: TRBV5-5; d_gene: .; j_gene: TRBJ1-6; abundance: many; CDR3nt: TGTGCCAGCAGCAACAGGATGGGCTCCTATAATTCACCCCTCCACTTT; CDR3aa: CASSNRMGSYNSPLHF
v_gene: TRBV10-1; d_gene: .; j_gene: TRBJ2-5; abundance: .; CDR3nt: TGCGCCAGCAGTGTGTCGAGTTGCGACAGGTCCCCAGGGGAGGCCCAGTACTTC; CDR3aa: CASSVSSCDRSPGEAQYF
v_gene: TRBV24-1; d_gene: .; j_gene: TRBJ1-2; abundance: .; CDR3nt: TGTGCCACCAGTGACTCGCAGAGCTATGGCTACACCTTC; CDR3aa: CATSDSQSYGYTF
v_gene: TRBV10-3; d_gene: TRBD1; j_gene: TRBJ2-3; abundance: .; CDR3nt: TGTGCCATCAATGTCAGGGGGCGGGCAGATACGCAGTATTTT; CDR3aa: CAINVRGRADTQYF
v_gene: TRBV23-1; d_gene: .; j_gene: TRBJ1-2; abundance: .; CDR3nt: TGCGCCAGCAGTCGCGGACCGGGACATCAAGCGCCAAATAATGGCTACACCTTC; CDR3aa: CASSRGPGHQAPNNGYTF
v_gene: TRBV5-4; d_gene: TRBD2; j_gene: TRBJ2-7; abundance: .; CDR3nt: TGTACCAGCAGCTTGGCCAGGGGACTAGCGGGAGTCGGCGAGCAGTACTTC; CDR3aa: CTSSLARGLAGVGEQYF
v_gene: TRBV4-1; d_gene: .; j_gene: TRBJ2-3; abundance: .; CDR3nt: TGCGCCAGCAGCCAAAGCAGGTTGACAGGACCCTCGGAGACGCAGTATTTT; CDR3aa: CASSQSRLTGPSETQYF
v_gene: TRBV10-1; d_gene: .; j_gene: TRBJ2-3; abundance: .; CDR3nt: TGTGCCAGCAGTGAGGCTTCGTCGGGTAGGGCGCAGTATTTT; CDR3aa: CASSEASSGRAQYF
v_gene: TRBV12-3/TRBV12-4; d_gene: .; j_gene: TRBJ2-3; abundance: .; CDR3nt: TGTGCCACGACCTGGATAGGGGCGACAGATACGCAATATTTT; CDR3aa: CATTWIGATDTQYF
v_gene: TRBV12-3/TRBV12-4; d_gene: .; j_gene: TRBJ1-2; abundance: .; CDR3nt: TGTGCTAGCAGTCCTACGTACTATGACTACACCTTC; CDR3aa: CASSPTYYDYTF
v_gene: TRBV29-1; d_gene: .; j_gene: TRBJ1-2; abundance: .; CDR3nt: TGCAGCGCCCTATCCCACTACGTCTATGACTACACCTTC; CDR3aa: CSALSHYVYDYTF
v_gene: TRBV20-1; d_gene: .; j_gene: TRBJ2-1; abundance: .; CDR3nt: TGCAGTGCGGAAGCAGGGGGGAGGGCTCGGAACGAGGAGTTCTTC; CDR3aa: CSAEAGGRARNEEFF
v_gene: TRBV19; d_gene: .; j_gene: TRBJ2-1; abundance: .; CDR3nt: TGTGCCAGTAGTATAGAAGCGGCATTCGATAAACAGTTCTTC; CDR3aa: CASSIEAAFDKQFF
v_gene: TRBV7-8; d_gene: .; j_gene: TRBJ1-4; abundance: .; CDR3nt: TGTGCCAGCAGCTTAACGAGCGCGTTTCAGGGAGATGAAAAACTGTTTTTT; CDR3aa: CASSLTSAFQGDEKLFF
v_gene: TRBV20-1; d_gene: .; j_gene: TRBJ2-3; abundance: .; CDR3nt: TGCAGCGCTAGAGACCATCGGGGGGCGGGAAATACGCAGTATTTT; CDR3aa: CSARDHRGAGNTQYF
v_gene: TRBV10-2; d_gene: .; j_gene: TRBJ1-1; abundance: .; CDR3nt: TGCGCCAGCAGTGAGTCACCAGAAATTACGAGCACTGAAGCCTTCTTT; CDR3aa: CASSESPEITSTEAFF
v_gene: TRBV6-5; d_gene: TRBD2; j_gene: TRBJ2-5; abundance: .; CDR3nt: TGTTCCAGCAGTTACTCGCTTGGGGAGGGCGAAGGGACCCAGTACTTC; CDR3aa: CSSSYSLGEGEGTQYF
v_gene: TRBV6-6; d_gene: .; j_gene: TRBJ1-6; abundance: .; CDR3nt: TGTGCCGGCAGTTACGGACGGGGCTCTCGGTCACCCCTCCACTTT; CDR3aa: CAGSYGRGSRSPLHF
v_gene: TRBV6-5; d_gene: .; j_gene: TRBJ2-1; abundance: .; CDR3nt: TGTGCAAGCAGTTACGGCTCCAGTCTTAACAATGAGCAGTTCTTC; CDR3aa: CASSYGSSLNNEQFF
v_gene: TRBV10-3; d_gene: .; j_gene: TRBJ1-1; abundance: .; CDR3nt: TGTGCCATCACCCGAGGTGAGGAGGACACTGAAACTTTCTTT; CDR3aa: CAITRGEEDTETFF
v_gene: TRBV20-1; d_gene: .; j_gene: TRBJ1-5; abundance: many; CDR3nt: TGCAGTGCTAGAGAGCCCGGGTCTTGGAATCAGCCCCAGCATTTT; CDR3aa: CSAREPGSWNQPQHF
v_gene: TRBV6-1; d_gene: TRBD1; j_gene: TRBJ2-7; abundance: many; CDR3nt: TGTGCCAGCACCGGGACAGGGGGCCTGAAGTACGAGCAGTACTTC; CDR3aa: CASTGTGGLKYEQYF
v_gene: TRBV11-1; d_gene: .; j_gene: TRBJ1-1; abundance: .; CDR3nt: TGTGCCTGCATCGGGGATAGAAGGACTGAAGCTTCCTTT; CDR3aa: CACIGDRRTEASF
v_gene: TRBV11-3; d_gene: .; j_gene: TRBJ2-1; abundance: medium-sized; CDR3nt: TGTGCCAGCAGCTTAGGCGTCCTCGCAGACAATGAGCAGTTCTTC; CDR3aa: CASSLGVLADNEQFF
v_gene: TRBV5-1; d_gene: TRBD2; j_gene: TRBJ2-5; abundance: .; CDR3nt: TGCGCCAGCAGCGGTGGGGGACTAAGCGAGCAAGAGACCCAGTACTTC; CDR3aa: CASSGGGLSEQETQYF
v_gene: TRBV12-3/TRBV12-4; d_gene: .; j_gene: TRBJ2-6; abundance: .; CDR3nt: TGTGCCTGCAGAAATAGGGACCTATCTGGGGCCAACGCCCTGACTTTC; CDR3aa: CACRNRDLSGANALTF
v_gene: TRBV6-5; d_gene: TRBD1; j_gene: TRBJ1-1; abundance: .; CDR3nt: TGTACCAGCAGCCGACAGGGGGCTGCTGAAGCTTTCTTT; CDR3aa: CTSSRQGAAEAFF
v_gene: TRBV5-1; d_gene: .; j_gene: TRBJ2-7; abundance: .; CDR3nt: TGCGCCAGCAGCTTGGAAGGGCAGGCGAGTTCCTACGAGCTGTACTTC; CDR3aa: CASSLEGQASSYELYF
v_gene: TRBV12-3/TRBV12-4; d_gene: .; j_gene: TRBJ1-1; abundance: many; CDR3nt: TGTGCCAGCAGTTTAGGGGGTGCCGACACTGAAGCTTTCTTT; CDR3aa: CASSLGGADTEAFF
v_gene: TRBV5-4; d_gene: TRBD1; j_gene: TRBJ1-1; abundance: many; CDR3nt: TGTGCCAGCAGCCCAACGGGACAGCCGAACACTGAAGCTTTCTTT; CDR3aa: CASSPTGQPNTEAFF
v_gene: TRBV6-5; d_gene: .; j_gene: TRBJ2-1; abundance: .; CDR3nt: TGTTCCAGCAGTTACGGGGAGATCAGCTACAATGAGCAGTTCTTC; CDR3aa: CSSSYGEISYNEQFF
v_gene: TRBV12-3/TRBV12-4; d_gene: .; j_gene: TRBJ2-1; abundance: .; CDR3nt: TGTGCCAGCAATTTGGGCCACCCGGCCAACAGTGAGCAGTTCTTC; CDR3aa: CASNLGHPANSEQFF
v_gene: TRBV6-5; d_gene: .; j_gene: TRBJ1-1; abundance: many; CDR3nt: TGTGCCAGCAGTTCTAGCAGCCGCCAAAAAGCTTTCTTT; CDR3aa: CASSSSSRQKAFF
v_gene: TRBV5-1; d_gene: TRBD1; j_gene: TRBJ1-1; abundance: few; CDR3nt: TGCGCCAGCAGCCCGTACCCCGCGGACTCAGGGGGTGAAGCTTTCTTT; CDR3aa: CASSPYPADSGGEAFF
v_gene: TRBV29-1; d_gene: .; j_gene: TRBJ1-2; abundance: .; CDR3nt: TGCAGCGTCCTCCGCCGGGACCCACCCTCCTTAGACTGGGGCTACACCTTC; CDR3aa: CSVLRRDPPSLDWGYTF
v_gene: TRBV6-2/TRBV6-3; d_gene: .; j_gene: TRBJ2-7; abundance: medium-sized; CDR3nt: TGTGCCAGCAGGGGGGCTGCGTTGCGGGCTGGCGAGCAGTACTTC; CDR3aa: CASRGAALRAGEQYF
v_gene: TRBV12-3/TRBV12-4; d_gene: .; j_gene: TRBJ1-5; abundance: many; CDR3nt: TGTGCCAGCAGAGTGGGCGACAATCAGCCCCAGCATTTT; CDR3aa: CASRVGDNQPQHF